This TCR beta chain was documented in a study of CXCR3-negative and CXCR3-positive naive CD8 T cells. On this clonotype itself: Its antigen is still unknown.

cDNA libraries for TRB were generated by 5' RACE incorporating UMI labels. TCRdb reprocessed the 5' RACE reads and reports one entry per CDR3 protein, with no DNA. The sample table sets out approximately 140,000 distinct CDR3 sequences. The CDR3 is 14 residues long. Germline assignment: CDR1 SGHNT and CDR2 YYREEE (reference sequence). Findings and limits, study-wide: Much lower diversity was found in memory CD8+ cells, while both naive subsets had comparably high diversity. Researchers report that CXCR3-positive naive cells carry more hydrophobic TRB CDR3s than CXCR3-negative naive cells.

The source is a human donor in good health. Some clones in this sample may be carry-over from other donors' samples. The source material was naive CXCR3+ CD8+ T cells from blood. Subset of the sample: CD45RO-CCR7+CD27+CD95- naive CD8+ T cells expressing CXCR3 (TNR3+). The chain couples TRBV5-4 to TRBJ1-1; TCRdb names TRBD1, which stays unverified in the absence of DNA. The CDR3 reads CASSWTTANTEAFF.